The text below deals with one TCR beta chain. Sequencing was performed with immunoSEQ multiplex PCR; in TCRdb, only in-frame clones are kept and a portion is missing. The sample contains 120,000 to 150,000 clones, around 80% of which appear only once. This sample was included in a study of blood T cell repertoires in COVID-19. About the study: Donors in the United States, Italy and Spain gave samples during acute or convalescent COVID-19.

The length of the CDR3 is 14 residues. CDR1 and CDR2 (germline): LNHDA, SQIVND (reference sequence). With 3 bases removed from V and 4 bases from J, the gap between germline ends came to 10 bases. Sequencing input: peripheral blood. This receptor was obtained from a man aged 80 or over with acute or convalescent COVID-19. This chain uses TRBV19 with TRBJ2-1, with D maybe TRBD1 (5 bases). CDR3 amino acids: CASSILDSYNEQFF. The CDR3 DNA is TGTGCCAGTAGTATCCTAGACAGTTACAATGAGCAGTTCTTC.